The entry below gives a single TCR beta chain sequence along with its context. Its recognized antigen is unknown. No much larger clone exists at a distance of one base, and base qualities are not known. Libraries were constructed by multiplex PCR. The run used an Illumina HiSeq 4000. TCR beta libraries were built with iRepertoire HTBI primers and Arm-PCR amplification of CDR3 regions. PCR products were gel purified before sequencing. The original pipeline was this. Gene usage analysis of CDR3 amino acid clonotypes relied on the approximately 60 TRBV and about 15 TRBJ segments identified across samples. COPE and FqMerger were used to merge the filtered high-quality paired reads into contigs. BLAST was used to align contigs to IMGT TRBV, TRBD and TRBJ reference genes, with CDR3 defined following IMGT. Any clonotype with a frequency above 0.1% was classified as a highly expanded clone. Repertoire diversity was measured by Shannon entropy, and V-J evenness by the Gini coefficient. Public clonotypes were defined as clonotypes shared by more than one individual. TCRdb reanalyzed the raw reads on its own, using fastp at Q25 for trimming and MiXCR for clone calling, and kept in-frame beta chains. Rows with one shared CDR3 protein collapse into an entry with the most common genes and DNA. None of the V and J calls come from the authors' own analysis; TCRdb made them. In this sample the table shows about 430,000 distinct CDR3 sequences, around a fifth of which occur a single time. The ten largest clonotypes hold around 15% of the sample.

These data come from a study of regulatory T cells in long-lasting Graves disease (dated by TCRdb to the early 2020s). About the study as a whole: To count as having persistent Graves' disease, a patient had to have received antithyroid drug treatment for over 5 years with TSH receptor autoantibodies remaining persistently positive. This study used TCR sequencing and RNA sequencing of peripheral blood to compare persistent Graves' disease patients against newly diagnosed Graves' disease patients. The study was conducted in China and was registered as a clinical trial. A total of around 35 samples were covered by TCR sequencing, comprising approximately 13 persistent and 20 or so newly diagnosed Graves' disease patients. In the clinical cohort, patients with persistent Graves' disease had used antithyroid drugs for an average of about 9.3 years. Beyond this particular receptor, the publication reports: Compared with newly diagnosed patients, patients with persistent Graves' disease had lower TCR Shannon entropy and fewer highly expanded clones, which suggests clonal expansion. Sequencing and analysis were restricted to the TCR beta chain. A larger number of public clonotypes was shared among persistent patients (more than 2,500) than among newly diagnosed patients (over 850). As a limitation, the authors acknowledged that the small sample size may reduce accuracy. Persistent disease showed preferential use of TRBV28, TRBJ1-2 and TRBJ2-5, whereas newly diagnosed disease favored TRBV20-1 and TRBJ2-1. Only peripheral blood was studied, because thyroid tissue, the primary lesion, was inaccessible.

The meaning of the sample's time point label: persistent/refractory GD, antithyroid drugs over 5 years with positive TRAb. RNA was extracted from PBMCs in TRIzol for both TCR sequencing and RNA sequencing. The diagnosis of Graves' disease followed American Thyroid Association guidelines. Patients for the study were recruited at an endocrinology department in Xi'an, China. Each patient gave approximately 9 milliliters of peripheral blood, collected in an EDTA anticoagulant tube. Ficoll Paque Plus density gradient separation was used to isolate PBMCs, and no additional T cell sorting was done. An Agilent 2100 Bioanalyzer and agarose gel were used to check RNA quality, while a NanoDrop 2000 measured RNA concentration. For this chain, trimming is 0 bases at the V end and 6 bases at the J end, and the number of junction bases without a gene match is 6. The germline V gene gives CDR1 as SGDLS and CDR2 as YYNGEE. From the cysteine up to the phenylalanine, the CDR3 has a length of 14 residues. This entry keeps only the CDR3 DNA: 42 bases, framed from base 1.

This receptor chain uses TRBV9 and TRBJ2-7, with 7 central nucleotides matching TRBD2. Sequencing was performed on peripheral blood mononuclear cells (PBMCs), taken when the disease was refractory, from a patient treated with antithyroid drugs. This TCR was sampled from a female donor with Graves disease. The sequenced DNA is TGTGCCAGCAGCGTAGTAGCGGGTAGTCGCGAGCAGTACTTC. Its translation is CASSVVAGSREQYF. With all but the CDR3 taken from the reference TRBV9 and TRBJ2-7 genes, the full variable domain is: DSGVTQTPKHLITATGQRVTLRCSPRSGDLSVYWYQQSLDQGLQFLIQYYNGEERAKGNILERFSAQQFPDLHSELNLSSLELGDSALYFCASSVVAGSREQYFGPGTRLTVT.